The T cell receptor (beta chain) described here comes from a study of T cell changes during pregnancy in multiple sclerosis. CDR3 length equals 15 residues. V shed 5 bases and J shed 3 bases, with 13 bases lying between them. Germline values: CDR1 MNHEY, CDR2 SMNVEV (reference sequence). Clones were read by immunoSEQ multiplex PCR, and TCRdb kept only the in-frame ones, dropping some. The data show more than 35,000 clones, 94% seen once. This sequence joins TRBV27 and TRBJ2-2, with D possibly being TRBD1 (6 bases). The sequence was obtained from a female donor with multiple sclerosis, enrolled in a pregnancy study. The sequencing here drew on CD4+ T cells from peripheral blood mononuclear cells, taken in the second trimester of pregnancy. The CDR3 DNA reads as TGTGCCAGCAGTACCCAGGGGACCCACACCGGGGAGCTGTTTTTT. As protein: CASSTQGTHTGELFF.